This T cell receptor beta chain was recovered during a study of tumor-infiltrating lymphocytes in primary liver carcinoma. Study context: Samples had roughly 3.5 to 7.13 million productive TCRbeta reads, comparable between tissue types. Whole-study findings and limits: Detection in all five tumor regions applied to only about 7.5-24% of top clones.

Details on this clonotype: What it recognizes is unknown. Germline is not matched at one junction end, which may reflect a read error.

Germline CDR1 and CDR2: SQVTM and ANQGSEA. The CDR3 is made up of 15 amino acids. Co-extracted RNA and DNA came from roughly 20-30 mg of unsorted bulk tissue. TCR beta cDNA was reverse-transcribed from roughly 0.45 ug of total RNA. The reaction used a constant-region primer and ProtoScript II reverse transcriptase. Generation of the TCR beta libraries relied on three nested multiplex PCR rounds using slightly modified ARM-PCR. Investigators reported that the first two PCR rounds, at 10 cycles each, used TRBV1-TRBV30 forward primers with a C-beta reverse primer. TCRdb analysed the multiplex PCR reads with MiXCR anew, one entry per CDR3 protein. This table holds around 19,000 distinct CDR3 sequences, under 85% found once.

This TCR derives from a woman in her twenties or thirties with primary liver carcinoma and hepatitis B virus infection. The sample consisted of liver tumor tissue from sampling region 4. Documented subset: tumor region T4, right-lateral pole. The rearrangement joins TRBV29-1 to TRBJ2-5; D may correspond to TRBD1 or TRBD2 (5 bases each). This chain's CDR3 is CNVETRRGVRETQYF. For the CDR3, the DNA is TGCAACGTTGAAACCAGAAGGGGAGTTAGGGAGACCCAGTACTTC.